This T cell receptor beta chain originates from a study of OX40 agonist ivuxolimab in advanced cancers. On the study more broadly: Patients' therapy was ivuxolimab, an antibody that acts as an agonist of OX40 (CD134). Enrolled patients in dose escalation had cancers that were hepatocellular carcinoma, melanoma, renal cell or head and neck cancer. Study-level points and caveats: Expanded clones belonging to CD8+ T cells outnumbered, on average, those of CD4+. What antigens the expanded peripheral T cells recognized was never established.

Turning to this clone: The antigen is not known.

This CDR3 has 14 amino acids. Trimming removed 3 bases at V and 6 bases at J, with 14 bases between. CDR1 and CDR2 (germline): SGHTA, FQGNSA. Data came from immunoSEQ multiplex PCR; TCRdb stores just in-frame clones and leaves some out. The table records 65,000 to 80,000 clones, about four fifths of them present only once. This chain connects TRBV7-2 to TRBJ1-2; D possibly corresponds to TRBD1 (5 bases). Source: CD4+ or CD8+ T cells sorted from blood, taken in a trial of the OX40 agonist ivuxolimab. This TCR derives from an adult with an advanced solid tumor such as melanoma, head and neck, liver or kidney cancer. This CDR3 is CASSFKGHTHGYTF. The CDR3, as DNA: TGTGCCAGCAGCTTTAAAGGACACACGCATGGCTACACCTTC.